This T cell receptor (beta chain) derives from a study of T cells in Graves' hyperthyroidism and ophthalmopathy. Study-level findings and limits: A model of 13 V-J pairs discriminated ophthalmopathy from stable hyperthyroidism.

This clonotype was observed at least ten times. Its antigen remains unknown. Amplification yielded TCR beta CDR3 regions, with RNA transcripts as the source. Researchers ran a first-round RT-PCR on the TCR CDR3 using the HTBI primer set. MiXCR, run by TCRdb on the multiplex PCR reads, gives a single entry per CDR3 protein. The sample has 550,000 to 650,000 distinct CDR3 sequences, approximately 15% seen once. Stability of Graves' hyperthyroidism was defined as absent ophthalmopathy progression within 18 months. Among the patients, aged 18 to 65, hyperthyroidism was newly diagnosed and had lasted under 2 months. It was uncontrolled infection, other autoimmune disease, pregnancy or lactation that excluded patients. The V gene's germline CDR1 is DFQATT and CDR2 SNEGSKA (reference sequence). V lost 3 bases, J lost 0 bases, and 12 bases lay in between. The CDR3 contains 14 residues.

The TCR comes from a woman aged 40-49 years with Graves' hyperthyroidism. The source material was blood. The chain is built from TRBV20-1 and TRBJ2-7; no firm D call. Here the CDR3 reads CSASRMSNSYEQYF. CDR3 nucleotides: TGCAGTGCTAGTAGGATGTCTAACTCCTACGAGCAGTACTTC.